Listed below are T cell receptor beta chains from one sample, sequenced in a study of cytomegalovirus exposure and HLA in healthy donors. The table came from immunoSEQ multiplex PCR; TCRdb's copy has only in-frame clones and leaves some out. This table holds more than 100,000 clones, 70% to 90% found once. The sample was PBMCs. These receptors were collected from a man between 35 and 55 years old in good health and CMV-seronegative. Each CDR3 is given with its conserved first and last residue. The D gene is left open where the match is weak. Clone size is stated in some rows and not others, as once, few, many or a class when expanded.

>TRBJ1-1|NA|TRBV19|NA
CASSIRGNEAFF
TGTGCCAGTAGTATTAGGGGAAATGAAGCTTTCTTT
>TRBJ1-1|TRBD1|TRBV28|NA
CASSLSQGVRNTEAFF
TGTGCCAGCAGTTTATCCCAGGGGGTAAGGAACACTGAAGCTTTCTTT
>TRBJ1-2|NA|TRBV10-3|few
CAISEMREEGYTF
TGTGCCATCAGTGAGATGAGAGAGGAAGGCTACACCTTC
>TRBJ1-5|TRBD1|TRBV28|NA
CASSRGQELQPQHF
TGTGCCAGCAGCCGCGGACAGGAACTTCAGCCCCAGCATTTT
>TRBJ2-1|TRBD2|TRBV28|once
CASRTTSGGSYNEQFF
TGTGCCAGCAGAACCACTAGCGGGGGATCCTACAATGAGCAGTTCTTC
>TRBJ2-3|NA|TRBV7-2|NA
CASSLVGVSTDTQYF
TGTGCCAGCAGCTTAGTCGGGGTCAGCACAGATACGCAGTATTTT
>TRBJ1-2|NA|TRBV5-6|NA
CASSPLDSYGYTF
TGTGCCAGCAGCCCCCTGGACAGCTATGGCTACACCTTC
>TRBJ1-5|NA|TRBV6-6|NA
CSSREGVDQPQHF
TGTTCCAGCAGGGAAGGGGTAGATCAGCCCCAGCATTTC
>TRBJ1-2|TRBD1|TRBV19|NA
CAIEDRGYGYTF
TGTGCCATAGAGGACAGGGGATATGGCTACACCTTC
>TRBJ2-2|TRBD2|TRBV5-6|NA
CASSPRWTGGRAGTGELFF
TGTGCCAGCAGCCCGCGCTGGACTGGCGGGAGGGCCGGCACCGGGGAGCTGTTTTTT
>TRBJ1-2|NA|TRBV6-1|NA
CAPWGRGYGYTF
TGTGCCCCATGGGGGCGCGGCTATGGCTACACCTTC
>TRBJ1-5|NA|TRBV28|NA
CASRQVNQPQHF
TGTGCAAGCAGGCAGGTCAATCAGCCCCAGCATTTT
>TRBJ1-1|NA|TRBV7-2|NA
CASSPGLGETEAFF
TGTGCCAGCAGCCCGGGACTAGGGGAAACTGAAGCTTTCTTT
>TRBJ1-2|NA|TRBV7-2|NA
CASGLGDYGYTF
TGTGCCAGCGGGCTGGGAGACTATGGCTACACCTTC